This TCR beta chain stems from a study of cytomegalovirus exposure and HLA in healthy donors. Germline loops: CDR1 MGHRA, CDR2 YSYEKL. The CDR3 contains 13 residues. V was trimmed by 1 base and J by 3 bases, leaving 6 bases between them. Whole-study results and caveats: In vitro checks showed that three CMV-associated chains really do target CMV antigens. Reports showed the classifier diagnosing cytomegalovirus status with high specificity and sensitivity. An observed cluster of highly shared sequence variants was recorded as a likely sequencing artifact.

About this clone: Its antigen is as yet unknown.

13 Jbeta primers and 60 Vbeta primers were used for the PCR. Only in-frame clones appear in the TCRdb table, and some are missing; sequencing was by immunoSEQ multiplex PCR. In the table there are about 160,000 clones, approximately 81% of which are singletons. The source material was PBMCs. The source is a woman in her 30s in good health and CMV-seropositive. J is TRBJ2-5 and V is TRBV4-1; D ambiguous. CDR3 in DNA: TGCGCCAGCAGCCAAGTCTTAAAAGAGACCCAGTACTTC. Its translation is CASSQVLKETQYF.